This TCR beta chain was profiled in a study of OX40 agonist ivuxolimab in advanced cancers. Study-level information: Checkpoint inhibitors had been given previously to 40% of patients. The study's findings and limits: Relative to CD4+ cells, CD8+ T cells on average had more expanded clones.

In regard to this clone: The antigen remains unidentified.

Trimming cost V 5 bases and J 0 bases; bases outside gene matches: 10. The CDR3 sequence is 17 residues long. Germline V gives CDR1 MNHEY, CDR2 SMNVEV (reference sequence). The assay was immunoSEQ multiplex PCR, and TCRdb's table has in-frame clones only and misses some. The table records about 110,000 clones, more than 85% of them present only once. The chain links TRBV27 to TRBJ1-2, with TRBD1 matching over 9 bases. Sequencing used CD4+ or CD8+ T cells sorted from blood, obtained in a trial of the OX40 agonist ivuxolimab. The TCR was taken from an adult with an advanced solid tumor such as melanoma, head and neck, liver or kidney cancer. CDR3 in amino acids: CASSIRDREVPNYGYTF. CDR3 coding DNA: TGTGCCAGCAGTATCCGGGACAGGGAAGTCCCTAACTATGGCTACACCTTC.